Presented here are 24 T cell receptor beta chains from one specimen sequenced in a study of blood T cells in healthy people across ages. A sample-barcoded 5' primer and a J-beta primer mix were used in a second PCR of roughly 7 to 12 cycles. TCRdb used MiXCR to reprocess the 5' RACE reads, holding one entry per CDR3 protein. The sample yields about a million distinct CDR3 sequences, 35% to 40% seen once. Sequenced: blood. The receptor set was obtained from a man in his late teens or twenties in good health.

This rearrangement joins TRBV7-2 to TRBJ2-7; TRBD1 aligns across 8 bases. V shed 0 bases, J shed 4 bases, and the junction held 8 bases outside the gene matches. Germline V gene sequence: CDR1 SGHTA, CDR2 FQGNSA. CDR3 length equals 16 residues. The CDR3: CASSLALVTGEYEQYF. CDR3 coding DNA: TGTGCCAGCAGCTTAGCGCTAGTGACAGGGGAATACGAGCAGTACTTC. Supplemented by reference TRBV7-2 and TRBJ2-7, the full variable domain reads GAGVSQSPSNKVTEKGKDVELRCDPISGHTALYWYRQSLGQGLEFLIYFQGNSAPDKSGLPSDRFSAERTGGSVSTLTIQRTQQEDSAVYLCASSLALVTGEYEQYFGPGTRLTVT.

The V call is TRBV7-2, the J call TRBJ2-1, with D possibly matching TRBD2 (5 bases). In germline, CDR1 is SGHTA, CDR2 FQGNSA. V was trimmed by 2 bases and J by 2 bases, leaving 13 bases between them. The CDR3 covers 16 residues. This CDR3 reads CASSLISGVTYNEQFF. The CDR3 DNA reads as TGTGCCAGCAGCTTAATTTCCGGGGTTACCTACAATGAGCAGTTCTTC. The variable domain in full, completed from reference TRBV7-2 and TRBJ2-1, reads GAGVSQSPSNKVTEKGKDVELRCDPISGHTALYWYRQSLGQGLEFLIYFQGNSAPDKSGLPSDRFSAERTGGSVSTLTIQRTQQEDSAVYLCASSLISGVTYNEQFFGPGTRLTVL.

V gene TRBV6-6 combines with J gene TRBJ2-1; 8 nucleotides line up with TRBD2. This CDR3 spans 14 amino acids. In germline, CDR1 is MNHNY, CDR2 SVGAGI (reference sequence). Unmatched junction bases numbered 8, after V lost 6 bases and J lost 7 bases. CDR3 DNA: TGTGCCAGCAGAGTGGGACTAGGAGGAAATGAGCAGTTCTTC. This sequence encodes CASRVGLGGNEQFF.

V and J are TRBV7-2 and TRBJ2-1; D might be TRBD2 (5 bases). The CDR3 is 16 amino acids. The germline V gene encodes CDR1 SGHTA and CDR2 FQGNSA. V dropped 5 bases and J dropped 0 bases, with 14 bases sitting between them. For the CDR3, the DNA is TGTGCCAGCAGCCGATCCGGGGAGAGCTCCTACAATGAGCAGTTCTTC. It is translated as CASSRSGESSYNEQFF.

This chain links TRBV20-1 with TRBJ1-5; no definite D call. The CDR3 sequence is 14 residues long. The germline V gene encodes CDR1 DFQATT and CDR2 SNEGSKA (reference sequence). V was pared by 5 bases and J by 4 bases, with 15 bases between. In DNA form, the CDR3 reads TGCAGTGCTGAGGGCCAGCTCGATAATCAGCCCCAGCATTTT. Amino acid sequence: CSAEGQLDNQPQHF.

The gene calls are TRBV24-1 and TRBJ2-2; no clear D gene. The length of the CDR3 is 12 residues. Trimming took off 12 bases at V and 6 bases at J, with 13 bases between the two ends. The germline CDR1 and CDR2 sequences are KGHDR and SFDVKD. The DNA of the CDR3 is TGTGCCGCCGCGGACCGTTCCGGGGAGCTGTTTTTT. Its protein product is CAAADRSGELFF.

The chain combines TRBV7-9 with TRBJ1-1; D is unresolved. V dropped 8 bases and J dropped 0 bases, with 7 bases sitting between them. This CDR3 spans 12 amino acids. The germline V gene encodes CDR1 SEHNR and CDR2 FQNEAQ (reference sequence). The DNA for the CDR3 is TGTGCCAGCCAGGTCATGAACACTGAAGCTTTCTTT. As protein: CASQVMNTEAFF.

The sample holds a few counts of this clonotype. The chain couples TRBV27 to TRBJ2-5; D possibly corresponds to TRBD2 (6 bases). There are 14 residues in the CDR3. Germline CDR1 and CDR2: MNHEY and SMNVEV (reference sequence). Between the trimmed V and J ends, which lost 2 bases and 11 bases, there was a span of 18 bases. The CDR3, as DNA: TGTGCCAGCAGTTTAGGGGGGTACTACAATGAGCAGTACTTC. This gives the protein CASSLGGYYNEQYF.

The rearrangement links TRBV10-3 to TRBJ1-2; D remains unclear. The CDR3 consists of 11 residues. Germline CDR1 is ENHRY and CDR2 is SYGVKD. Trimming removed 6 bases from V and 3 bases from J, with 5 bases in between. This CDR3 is CAISQDYGYTF. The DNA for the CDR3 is TGTGCCATCAGCCAGGACTATGGCTACACCTTC.

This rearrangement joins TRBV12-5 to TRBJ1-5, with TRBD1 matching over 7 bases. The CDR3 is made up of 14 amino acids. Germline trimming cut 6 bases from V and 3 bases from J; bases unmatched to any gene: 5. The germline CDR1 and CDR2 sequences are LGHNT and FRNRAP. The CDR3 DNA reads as TGTGCTAGTGGGGACAGGAATTCCAATCAGCCCCAGCATTTT. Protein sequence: CASGDRNSNQPQHF.

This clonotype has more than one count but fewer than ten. CDR3 residues: CASSPPASYEQYF. In DNA, the CDR3 is TGTGCCAGCAGCCCCCCAGCTTCCTACGAGCAGTACTTC. This chain uses TRBV7-8 with TRBJ2-7; the D is unclear. The V gene's germline CDR1 is SGHVS and CDR2 FQNEAQ. V lost 5 bases to trimming and J lost 1 base, with 9 bases between them. This CDR3 contains 13 residues.

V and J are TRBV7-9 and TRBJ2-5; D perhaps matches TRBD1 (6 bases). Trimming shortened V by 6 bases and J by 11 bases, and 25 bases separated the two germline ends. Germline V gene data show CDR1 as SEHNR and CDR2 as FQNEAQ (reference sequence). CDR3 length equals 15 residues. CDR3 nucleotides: TGTGCCAGCAGTAGATACAGGGAACTCCTACTTGAGCAGTACTTC. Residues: CASSRYRELLLEQYF.

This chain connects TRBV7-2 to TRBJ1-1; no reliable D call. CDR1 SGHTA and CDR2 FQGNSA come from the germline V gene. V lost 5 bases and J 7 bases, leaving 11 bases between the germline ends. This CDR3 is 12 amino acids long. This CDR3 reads CASSPGFGEAFF. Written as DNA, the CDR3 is TGTGCCAGCAGCCCAGGCTTTGGTGAAGCTTTCTTT.

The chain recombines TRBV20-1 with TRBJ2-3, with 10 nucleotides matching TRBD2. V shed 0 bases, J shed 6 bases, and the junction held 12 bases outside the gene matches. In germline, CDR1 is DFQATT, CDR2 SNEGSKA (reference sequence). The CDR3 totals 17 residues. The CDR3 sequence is CSARDLAERGGLDTQYF. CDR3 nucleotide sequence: TGCAGTGCTAGAGACCTAGCCGAGCGGGGGGGCTTGGATACGCAGTATTTT.

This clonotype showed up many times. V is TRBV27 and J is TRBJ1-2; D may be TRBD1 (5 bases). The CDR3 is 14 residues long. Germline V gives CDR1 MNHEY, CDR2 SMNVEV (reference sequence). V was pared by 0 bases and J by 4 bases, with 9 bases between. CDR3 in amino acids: CASSLSGGTYGYTF. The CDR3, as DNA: TGTGCCAGCAGTTTATCTGGGGGGACCTATGGCTACACCTTC.

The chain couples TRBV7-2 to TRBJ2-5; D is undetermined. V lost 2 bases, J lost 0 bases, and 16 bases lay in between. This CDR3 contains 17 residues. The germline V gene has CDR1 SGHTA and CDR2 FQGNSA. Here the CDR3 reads CASSLSSRRRNQETQYF. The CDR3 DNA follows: TGTGCCAGCAGCTTAAGCTCCCGGCGGCGGAACCAAGAGACCCAGTACTTC.

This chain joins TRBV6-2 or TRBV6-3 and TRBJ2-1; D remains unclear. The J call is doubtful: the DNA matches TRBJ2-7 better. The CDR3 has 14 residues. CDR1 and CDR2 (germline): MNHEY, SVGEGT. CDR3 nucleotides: TGTGCCAGCAGTTCCCCCCTAGGCAGAAATGAGCAGTACTTC. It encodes CASSSPLGRNEQYF.

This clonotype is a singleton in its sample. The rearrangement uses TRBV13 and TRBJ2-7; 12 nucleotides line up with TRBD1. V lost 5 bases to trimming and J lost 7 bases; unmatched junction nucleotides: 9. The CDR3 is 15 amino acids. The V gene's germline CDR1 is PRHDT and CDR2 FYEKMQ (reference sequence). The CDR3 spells CASSPPGQGALEQYF. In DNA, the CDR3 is TGTGCCAGCAGCCCCCCGGGACAGGGGGCTCTTGAGCAGTACTTC.

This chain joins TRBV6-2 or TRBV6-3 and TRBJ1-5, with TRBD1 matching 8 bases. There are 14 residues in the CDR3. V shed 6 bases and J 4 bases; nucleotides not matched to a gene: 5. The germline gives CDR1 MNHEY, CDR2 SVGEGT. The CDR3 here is CASSWGQANQPQHF. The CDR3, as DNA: TGTGCCAGCAGCTGGGGACAGGCGAATCAGCCCCAGCATTTT.

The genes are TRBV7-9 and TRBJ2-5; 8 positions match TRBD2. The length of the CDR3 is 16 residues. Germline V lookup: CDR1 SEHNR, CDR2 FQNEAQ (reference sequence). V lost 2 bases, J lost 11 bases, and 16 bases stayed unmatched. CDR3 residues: CASSLSGRPLYNEQYF. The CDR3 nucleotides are TGTGCCAGCAGCTTAAGCGGGAGACCCCTCTACAATGAGCAGTACTTC.

CDR3 coding DNA: TGTGCCAGCAGCTTAAGTGTGCTCCGGAACCAGCCCCAGCATTTT. Protein: CASSLSVLRNQPQHF. The V gene is TRBV7-2, the J gene TRBJ1-5; D remains ambiguous. In germline, CDR1 is SGHTA, CDR2 FQGNSA. The CDR3 sequence is 15 residues long. The V gene lost 2 bases and the J gene lost 7 bases, with 15 bases spanning the gap.

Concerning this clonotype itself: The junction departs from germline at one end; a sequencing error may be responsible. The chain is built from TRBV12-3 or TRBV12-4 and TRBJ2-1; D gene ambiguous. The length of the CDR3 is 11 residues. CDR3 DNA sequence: TGTGCCAACAGTTTAAGTAATGAGCAGTTCTTC. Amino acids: CANSLSNEQFF.

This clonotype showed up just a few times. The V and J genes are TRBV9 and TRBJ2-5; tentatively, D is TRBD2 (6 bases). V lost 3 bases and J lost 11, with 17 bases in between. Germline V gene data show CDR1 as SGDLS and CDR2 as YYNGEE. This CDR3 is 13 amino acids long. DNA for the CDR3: TGTGCCAGCAGCGAATGGACTACCAATGAGCAGTACTTC. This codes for CASSEWTTNEQYF.

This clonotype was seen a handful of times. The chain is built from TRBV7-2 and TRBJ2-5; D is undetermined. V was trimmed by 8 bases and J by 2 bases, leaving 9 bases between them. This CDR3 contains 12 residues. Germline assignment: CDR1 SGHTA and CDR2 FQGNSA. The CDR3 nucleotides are TGTGCCAGCGGGCAGCTTCAAGAGACCCAGTACTTC. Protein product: CASGQLQETQYF.